These 21 T cell receptor beta chains share one sample of origin, sequenced in a study of blood T cell repertoires in COVID-19. The protocol was immunoSEQ multiplex PCR, while the TCRdb copy is restricted to in-frame clones and leaves out a portion. Of 200,000 to 250,000 clones in the sample, about 84% were seen once. The specimen was PBMCs or T cells enriched from blood (not recorded which). These receptors originate from a woman in her fifties or sixties who had recovered from COVID-19.

J is TRBJ1-2 and V is TRBV10-3; D possibly corresponds to TRBD1 (5 bases). The CDR3 covers 13 residues. The germline gives CDR1 ENHRY, CDR2 SYGVKD. V was pared by 7 bases and J by 4 bases, with 13 bases between. This CDR3 reads CAINGGAGYGYTF. Here the CDR3 DNA reads TGTGCCATCAATGGAGGGGCCGGCTATGGCTACACCTTC.

V gene TRBV11-3 combines with J gene TRBJ2-2, with D tentatively TRBD2 (5 bases). The CDR3 runs to 15 residues. Trimming shortened V by 5 bases and J by 3 bases, and 13 bases separated the two germline ends. In germline, CDR1 is SGHNT, CDR2 YENEEA. This CDR3 reads CASSPGLGDTGELFF. As DNA, the CDR3 is TGTGCCAGCAGCCCAGGACTTGGGGACACCGGGGAGCTGTTTTTT.

The chain joins TRBV4-1 to TRBJ2-7; D is ambiguous. V lost 3 bases, J lost 4 bases, and 16 bases lay in between. Per the germline V gene, CDR1 is MGHRA and CDR2 is YSYEKL. CDR3 length: 15 amino acids. This chain's CDR3 is CASSHTPPEQYEQYF. CDR3 DNA: TGCGCCAGCAGCCACACACCCCCTGAACAATACGAGCAGTACTTC.

The rearrangement joins TRBV28 to TRBJ2-6, with D possibly being TRBD1 (6 bases). Germline V gives CDR1 MDHEN, CDR2 SYDVKM. The CDR3 spans 19 residues. V was cut by 8 bases and J by 0 bases, with 23 bases left in between. The CDR3 reads CASHAGPTGLSSGANVLTF. The CDR3 coding sequence is TGTGCCAGCCACGCTGGACCGACAGGTCTAAGCTCTGGGGCCAACGTCCTGACTTTC.

The chain joins TRBV25-1 to TRBJ1-3, with unresolved D. The V and J ends lost 4 bases and 0 bases respectively, with 13 bases between them. Germline values: CDR1 MGHDK, CDR2 SYGVNS. The CDR3 has 16 amino acids. CDR3 loop: CASSAPSHISGNTIYF. Written as DNA, the CDR3 is TGTGCCAGCAGTGCCCCAAGCCATATCTCTGGAAACACCATATATTTT.

This chain connects TRBV19 to TRBJ1-1; 7 bases fit TRBD1. In germline, CDR1 is LNHDA, CDR2 SQIVND (reference sequence). The V gene end was trimmed by 5 bases and the J gene end by 7 bases; junction bases not matched to a gene: 16. The CDR3 runs to 16 residues. CDR3 in DNA: TGTGCCAGTAGTTCCGACCGGGACAGCCGAACGATTGAAGCTTTCTTT. Its translation: CASSSDRDSRTIEAFF.

The CDR3 DNA is TGCGCCAGCAGCAGAACCGGGACAGGGAAGAACTCTAATGAAAAACTGTTTTTT. It codes for CASSRTGTGKNSNEKLFF. The genes are TRBV5-1 and TRBJ1-4, with 9 bases fitting TRBD1. The J segment lost 3 bases and the V segment lost 4 bases, leaving 13 bases of the junction unmatched. The germline V gene has CDR1 SGHRS and CDR2 YFSETQ. CDR3 length equals 18 residues. Full variable domain (missing parts from reference TRBV5-1 and TRBJ1-4): KAGVTQTPRYLIKTRGQQVTLSCSPISGHRSVSWYQQTPGQGLQFLFEYFSETQRNKGNFPGRFSGRQFSNSRSEMNVSTLELGDSALYLCASSRTGTGKNSNEKLFFGSGTQLSVL.

The chain couples TRBV6-5 to TRBJ2-2, with TRBD1 as a possible D gene (8 bases). Germline CDR1 reads MNHEY; CDR2 reads SVGAGI. CDR3 length equals 15 residues. V was cut by 5 bases and J by 2 bases, with 12 bases left in between. The CDR3 DNA sequence: TGTGCCAGCAGTACAGGGGGGGTTAACACCGGGGAGCTGTTTTTT. This codes for CASSTGGVNTGELFF.

This clone was detected once. The V and J genes are TRBV14 and TRBJ2-7; D call uncertain. Trimming pared 0 bases from V and 5 bases from J, leaving 17 bases between. This CDR3 comprises 16 residues. In germline, CDR1 is SGHDN, CDR2 FVKESK. The chain's CDR3 is CASSQDRWPGFNEQYF. The CDR3 DNA is TGTGCCAGCAGCCAAGATCGGTGGCCCGGGTTCAACGAGCAGTACTTC.

The J gene is TRBJ2-1, the V gene TRBV13; TRBD1 might be the D (6 bases). CDR3 length: 13 amino acids. Trimming took 8 bases from V and 4 from J, leaving 12 bases between them. Germline CDR1 is PRHDT and CDR2 is FYEKMQ (reference sequence). CDR3: CASLGGLYNEQFF. In nucleotides, the CDR3 is TGTGCCAGCTTAGGGGGATTGTACAATGAGCAGTTCTTC. Combining the CDR3 with reference TRBV13 and TRBJ2-1 gives the whole variable domain AAGVIQSPRHLIKEKRETATLKCYPIPRHDTVYWYQQGPGQDPQFLISFYEKMQSDKGSIPDRFSAQQFSDYHSELNMSSLELGDSALYFCASLGGLYNEQFFGPGTRLTVL.

The chain recombines TRBV18 with TRBJ2-7; possible D gene TRBD2, 6 bases. Trimming pared 3 bases from V and 2 bases from J, leaving 14 bases between. CDR3 length: 15 residues. Germline V gene sequence: CDR1 KGHSH, CDR2 LQKENI. The CDR3: CASSPMGLTAYEQYF. For the CDR3, the DNA is TGTGCCAGCTCACCCATGGGACTGACCGCCTACGAGCAGTACTTC. The entire variable domain, with the rest obtained from reference TRBV18 and TRBJ2-7, is as follows: NAGVMQNPRHLVRRRGQEARLRCSPMKGHSHVYWYRQLPEEGLKFMVYLQKENIIDESGMPKERFSAEFPKEGPSILRIQQVVRGDSAAYFCASSPMGLTAYEQYFGPGTRLTVT.

The gene calls are TRBV18 and TRBJ2-7; 7 positions match TRBD1. V gave up 3 bases and J gave up 6 bases; unmatched junction bases: 8. Germline lookup yields CDR1 KGHSH and CDR2 LQKENI. The CDR3 runs 14 residues. The chain's CDR3 is CASSPLTGVGEQYF. CDR3 bases: TGTGCCAGCTCACCGCTAACAGGGGTGGGCGAGCAGTACTTC.

J is TRBJ2-3 and V is TRBV9; perhaps TRBD2 as D (5 bases). CDR1 is SGDLS and CDR2 is YYNGEE in the germline V gene. V lost 1 base and J lost 5, with 14 bases in between. The CDR3 contains 15 residues. CDR3 residues: CASSVYRGEVDTQYF. The DNA of the CDR3 is TGTGCCAGCAGCGTATATCGGGGAGAGGTAGATACGCAGTATTTT.

The chain links TRBV30 to TRBJ1-5, with TRBD1 matching 10 bases. J was trimmed by 1 base and V by 7 bases; bases with no gene match: 4. The CDR3 runs to 14 residues. Germline loops: CDR1 GTSNPN, CDR2 SVGIG (reference sequence). DNA of the CDR3: TGTGCCTCTTGGACAGGGGGAAGCAATCAGCCCCAGCATTTT. Protein: CASWTGGSNQPQHF.

The chain joins TRBV27 to TRBJ2-7, with TRBD1 matching 11 bases. The V segment lost 4 bases and the J segment 6 bases; nucleotides outside the gene matches: 8. The length of the CDR3 is 15 residues. Germline-derived CDR1 and CDR2 are MNHEY and SMNVEV (reference sequence). CDR3 loop: CASSSYGTGGSEQYF. The CDR3 nucleotides are TGTGCCAGCAGTTCATATGGGACAGGGGGGTCCGAGCAGTACTTC.

The chain is built from TRBV7-2 and TRBJ2-1; D perhaps matches TRBD2 (6 bases). This CDR3 spans 15 amino acids. Per the germline V gene, CDR1 is SGHTA and CDR2 is FQGNSA. Trimming shortened V by 5 bases and J by 1 base, and 12 bases separated the two germline ends. The CDR3 region has the DNA TGTGCCAGCAGCCCCCGGGGGAGTTCCTACAATGAGCAGTTCTTC. Protein sequence: CASSPRGSSYNEQFF. The variable domain in full, completed from reference TRBV7-2 and TRBJ2-1, reads GAGVSQSPSNKVTEKGKDVELRCDPISGHTALYWYRQSLGQGLEFLIYFQGNSAPDKSGLPSDRFSAERTGGSVSTLTIQRTQQEDSAVYLCASSPRGSSYNEQFFGPGTRLTVL.

The chain combines TRBV21-1 with TRBJ1-4. TRBV21-1 is a pseudogene segment. This CDR3 is built from 15 residues. The CDR3 region is CASSRSAATNEKLFF. CDR3 nucleotides: TGTGCCAGCAGCAGATCGGCAGCGACTAATGAAAAACTGTTTTTT.

The chain uses TRBV4-3 and TRBJ1-4, with 10 bases that match TRBD1. This CDR3 region has 15 residues. Trimming at V came to 2 bases and at J to 8 bases, leaving 5 bases not matched to a gene. CDR1 and CDR2 from the germline V gene are LGHNA and YSLEER. For the CDR3, the DNA is TGCGCCAGCAGCCAAAGGGACAGGGGAGAAGAAAAACTGTTTTTT. It yields the protein CASSQRDRGEEKLFF.

The chain carries TRBV19 and TRBJ2-1, with 8 bases lining up with TRBD1. The germline V gene has CDR1 LNHDA and CDR2 SQIVND (reference sequence). After removal of 6 bases from V and 5 bases from J, the junction contained 9 bases not matched to a gene. The CDR3 is made up of 15 amino acids. Written as DNA, the CDR3 is TGTGCCAGTAGCCATCCGGGACAGGTACACAATGAGCAGTTCTTC. Encoded protein: CASSHPGQVHNEQFF. The full variable domain, rest sourced from reference TRBV19 and TRBJ2-1, is DGGITQSPKYLFRKEGQNVTLSCEQNLNHDAMYWYRQDPGQGLRLIYYSQIVNDFQKGDIAEGYSVSREKKESFPLTVTSAQKNPTAFYLCASSHPGQVHNEQFFGPGTRLTVL.

This chain connects TRBV28 to TRBJ1-5; a weak D match, TRBD1 (5 bases). The CDR3 is 16 amino acids. The V and J ends lost 5 bases and 7 bases respectively, with 21 bases between them. Germline V gene data show CDR1 as MDHEN and CDR2 as SYDVKM. The CDR3: CASSHNNRGYGQPQHF. CDR3 bases: TGTGCCAGCAGTCACAACAATAGGGGTTACGGCCAGCCCCAGCATTTT.

The CDR3 nucleotides are TGTGCCACCAGACGGGACTTCACCGGGGAGCTGTTTTTT. Protein product: CATRRDFTGELFF. The chain employs TRBV15 and TRBJ2-2; TRBD2 might be the D (6 bases). From germline, CDR1 is LNHNV and CDR2 YYDKDF (reference sequence). With 6 bases removed from V and 4 bases from J, the gap between germline ends came to 9 bases. The CDR3 contains 13 residues.